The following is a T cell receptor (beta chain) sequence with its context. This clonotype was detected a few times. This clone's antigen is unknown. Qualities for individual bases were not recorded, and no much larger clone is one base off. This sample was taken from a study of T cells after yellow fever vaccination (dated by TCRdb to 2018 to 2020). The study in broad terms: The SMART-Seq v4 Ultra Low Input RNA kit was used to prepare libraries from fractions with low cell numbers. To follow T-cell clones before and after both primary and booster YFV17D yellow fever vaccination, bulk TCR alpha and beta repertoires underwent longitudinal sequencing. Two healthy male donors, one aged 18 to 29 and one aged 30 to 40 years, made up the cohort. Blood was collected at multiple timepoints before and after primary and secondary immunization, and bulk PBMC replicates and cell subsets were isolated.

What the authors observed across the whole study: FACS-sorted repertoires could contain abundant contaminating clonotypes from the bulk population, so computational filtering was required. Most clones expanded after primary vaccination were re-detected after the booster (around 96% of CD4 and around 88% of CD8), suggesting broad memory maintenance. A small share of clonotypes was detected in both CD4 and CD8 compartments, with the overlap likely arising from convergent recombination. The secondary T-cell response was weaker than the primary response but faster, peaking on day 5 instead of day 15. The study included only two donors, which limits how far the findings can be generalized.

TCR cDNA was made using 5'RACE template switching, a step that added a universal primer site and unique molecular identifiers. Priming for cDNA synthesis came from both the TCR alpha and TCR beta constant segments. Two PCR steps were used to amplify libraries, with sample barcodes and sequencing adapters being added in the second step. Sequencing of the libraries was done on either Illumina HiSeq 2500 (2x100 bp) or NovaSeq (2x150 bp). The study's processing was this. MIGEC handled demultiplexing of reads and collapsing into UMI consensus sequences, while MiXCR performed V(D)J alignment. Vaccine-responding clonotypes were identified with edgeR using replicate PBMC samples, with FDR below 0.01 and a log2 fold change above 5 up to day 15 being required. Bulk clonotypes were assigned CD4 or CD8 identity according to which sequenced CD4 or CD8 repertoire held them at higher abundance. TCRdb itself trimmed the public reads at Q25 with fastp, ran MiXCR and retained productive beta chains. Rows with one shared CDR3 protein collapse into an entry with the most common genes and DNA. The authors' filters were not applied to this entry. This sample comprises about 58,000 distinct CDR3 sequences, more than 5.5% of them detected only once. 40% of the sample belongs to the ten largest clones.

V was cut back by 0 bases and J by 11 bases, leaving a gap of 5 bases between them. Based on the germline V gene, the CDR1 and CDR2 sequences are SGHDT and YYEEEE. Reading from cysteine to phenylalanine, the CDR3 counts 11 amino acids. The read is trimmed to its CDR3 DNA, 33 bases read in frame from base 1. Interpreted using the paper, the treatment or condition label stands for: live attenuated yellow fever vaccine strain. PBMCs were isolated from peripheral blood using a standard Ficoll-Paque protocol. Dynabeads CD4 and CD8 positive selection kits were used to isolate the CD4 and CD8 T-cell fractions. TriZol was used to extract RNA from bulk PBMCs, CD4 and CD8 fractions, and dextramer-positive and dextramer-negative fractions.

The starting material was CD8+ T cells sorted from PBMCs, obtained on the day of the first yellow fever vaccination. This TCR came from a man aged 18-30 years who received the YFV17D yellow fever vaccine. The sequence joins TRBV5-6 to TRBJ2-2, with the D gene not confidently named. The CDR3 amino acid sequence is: CASSLGLELFF. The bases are TGTGCCAGCAGCTTGGGGTTAGAGCTGTTTTTT.